This entry lists 2 T cell receptor beta chains sequenced from one sample in a study of blood T cell repertoires in COVID-19. The protocol was immunoSEQ multiplex PCR, while the TCRdb copy is restricted to in-frame clones and leaves out a portion. The data show fewer than 300,000 clones, with 80% to 95% seen just once and about 2.2% held by the top ten. Sequencing was performed on peripheral blood. Receptors originate from a woman aged 25-40 years with COVID-19, enrolled during active disease.

J is TRBJ1-5 and V is TRBV28, with D tentatively TRBD1 (5 bases). Trimming pared 3 bases from V and 7 bases from J, leaving 13 bases between. The CDR3 spans 14 residues. CDR1 is MDHEN, CDR2 SYDVKM, per germline. The DNA of the CDR3 is TGTGCCAGCAGTTTGGGGAGGGGCGGCCAGCCCCAGCATTTT. Translated, it gives CASSLGRGGQPQHF. The full variable domain, its missing parts supplied by reference TRBV28 and TRBJ1-5, is DVKVTQSSRYLVKRTGEKVFLECVQDMDHENMFWYRQDPGLGLRLIYFSYDVKMKEKGDIPEGYSVSREKKERFSLILESASTNQTSMYLCASSLGRGGQPQHFGDGTRLSIL.

The rearrangement links TRBV4-2 to TRBJ1-4; the match to TRBD1 covers 9 bases. Germline CDR1 and CDR2: LGHNA and YNFKEQ. With V trimmed by 0 bases and J by 6 bases, 2 bases remained unmatched. The CDR3 is 15 residues long. As DNA, the CDR3 is TGTGCCAGCAGCCAAGATAGGACAGGGGATGAAAAACTGTTTTTT. The encoded protein is CASSQDRTGDEKLFF.